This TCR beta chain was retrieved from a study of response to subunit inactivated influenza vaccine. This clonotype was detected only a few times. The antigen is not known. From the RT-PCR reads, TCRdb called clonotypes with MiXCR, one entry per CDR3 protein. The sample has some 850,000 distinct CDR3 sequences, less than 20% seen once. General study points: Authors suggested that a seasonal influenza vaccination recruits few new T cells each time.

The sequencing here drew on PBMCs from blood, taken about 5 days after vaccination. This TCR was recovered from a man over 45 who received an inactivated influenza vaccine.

The CDR3 sequence is CASSFQQGKANEQFF. CDR3 coding DNA: TGTGCCAGCAGCTTCCAACAGGGGAAAGCGAATGAGCAGTTCTTC. This chain joins TRBV5-4 and TRBJ2-1, with TRBD1 matching over 7 bases. Germline lookup yields CDR1 SGHNT and CDR2 YYREEE (reference sequence). V gave up 2 bases and J gave up 7 bases; unmatched junction bases: 9. The CDR3 is 15 amino acids.